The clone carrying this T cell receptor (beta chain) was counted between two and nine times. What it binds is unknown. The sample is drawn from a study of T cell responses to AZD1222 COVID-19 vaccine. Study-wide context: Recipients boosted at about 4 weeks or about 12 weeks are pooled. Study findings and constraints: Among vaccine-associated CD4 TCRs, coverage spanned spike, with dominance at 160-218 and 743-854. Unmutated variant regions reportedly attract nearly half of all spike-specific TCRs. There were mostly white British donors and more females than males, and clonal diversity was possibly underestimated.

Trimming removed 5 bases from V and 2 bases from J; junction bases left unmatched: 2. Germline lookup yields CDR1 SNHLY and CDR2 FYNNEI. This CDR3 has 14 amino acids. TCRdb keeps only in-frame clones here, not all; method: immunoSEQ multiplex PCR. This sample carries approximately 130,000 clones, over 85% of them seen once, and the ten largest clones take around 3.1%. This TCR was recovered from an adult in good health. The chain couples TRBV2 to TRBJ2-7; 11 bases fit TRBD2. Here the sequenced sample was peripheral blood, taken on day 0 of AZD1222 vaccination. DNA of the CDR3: TGTGCCAGCAGTAGACTAGCGGGGACCTACGAGCAGTACTTC. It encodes CASSRLAGTYEQYF. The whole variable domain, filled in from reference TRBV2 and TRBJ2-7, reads EPEVTQTPSHQVTQMGQEVILRCVPISNHLYFYWYRQILGQKVEFLVSFYNNEISEKSEIFDDQFSVERPDGSNFTLKIRSTKLEDSAMYFCASSRLAGTYEQYFGPGTRLTVT.